This TCR beta chain appears in the sequencing data of a study of T cells in women clearing cervical HPV infection. Study observations and caveats: CIN3+ cases had significantly higher TCR richness than controls; evenness did not differ.

Some clones are missing from TCRdb's copy, which holds only in-frame ones; the method was immunoSEQ multiplex PCR. Its listing shows about 36,000 clones. All participants had a single incident cervical HPV16 infection, and prevalent HPV16 infections were excluded. The CDR3 contains 15 residues. The V segment lost 2 bases and the J segment 6 bases; nucleotides outside the gene matches: 5. Germline V gene lookup returns CDR1 MNHEY and CDR2 SVGEGT. With respect to this clone: What it binds is unknown. The read gets to within 3 residues of the CDR3 end, and the germline J gene fills in the rest.

The chain recombines TRBV6-2 or TRBV6-3 with TRBJ2-7, with 12 bases identical to TRBD1. The TCR originated in a woman aged 18-70 years with a cervical HPV16 infection that either progressed to CIN3+ or cleared (not recorded which). The sample taken for sequencing was blood buffy coat. The chain's CDR3 is CASSYRGTGGGEQYF. CDR3 bases read: TGTGCCAGCAGTTACCGGGGGACAGGGGGCGGCGAG.